The rows below give T cell receptor beta chains drawn from one sample of a study of Graves' ophthalmopathy and Graves' hyperthyroidism. TCRdb recomputed calls from the multiplex PCR reads with MiXCR, one row per CDR3 protein. The data hold around 1,000,000 distinct CDR3 sequences, with approximately 35% observed a single time. The sequencing sample was made of peripheral blood or thyroid tissue (not recorded which). Receptors originate from an adult man with Graves' hyperthyroidism. Each CDR3 is given with its conserved first and last residue. The D gene is left open where the match is weak. Not every row has a clone size; where given, it reads once, few, many or a size class.

>NA|TRBV12-3/TRBV12-4|TRBJ2-5|NA
TGTGCCAGCAGCCTTCGGGAGTTGGGAGAGACCCAGTACTTC
CASSLRELGETQYF
>NA|TRBV10-3|TRBJ1-2|NA
TGTGCCATCAGCCTTCCCCAAATTAACCTTAACTATGGCTACACCTTC
CAISLPQINLNYGYTF
>TRBD1|TRBV6-5|TRBJ1-2|NA
TGTGCCAGCAGTGACGAGGGACAGAGTGGCTACACCTTC
CASSDEGQSGYTF
>NA|TRBV7-3|TRBJ2-5|NA
TGTGCCAGCAGCTTTCGGCGGGATCAAGAGACCCAGTACTTC
CASSFRRDQETQYF
>NA|TRBV2|TRBJ1-5|few
TGTGCCAGCAGTGAGATGGAGGCAGGGCGACAGCCCCAGCATTTT
CASSEMEAGRQPQHF
>NA|TRBV9|TRBJ2-6|many
TGTGCCAGCAGCGTAGACGGGTACGGGGCCAACGTCCTGACTTTC
CASSVDGYGANVLTF
>NA|TRBV15|TRBJ1-4|few
TGTGCCACCGGGAACGGGGCAGGGTTGGGCGAAAAACTGTTTTTT
CATGNGAGLGEKLFF
>TRBD1|TRBV19|TRBJ1-5|many
TGTGCCAGTAGTACACCATACAGGGGGTACATCGTACCCCAGCATTTT
CASSTPYRGYIVPQHF
>TRBD1|TRBV7-9|TRBJ2-6|few
TGTGCTACAAAAAACAGGGGGCTGTTTGGGGCCAACGTCCTGACTTTC
CATKNRGLFGANVLTF
>NA|TRBV13|TRBJ2-7|few
TGTGCCAGCAGCTTAGAGGTTGTTGGGACGCAGTACTTC
CASSLEVVGTQYF
>NA|TRBV20-1|TRBJ1-6|many
TGCAGTGCTAGACCCCCGGCAGGTGCTAATTCACCCCTCCACTTT
CSARPPAGANSPLHF
>NA|TRBV20-1|TRBJ1-5|NA
TGCAGTGCTAGGGGGGGTGGGGCACCAGGGAATCAGCCCCAGCATTTT
CSARGGGAPGNQPQHF
>NA|TRBV5-5|TRBJ2-7|many
TGTGCCAGCAGCTTCCGCAGGGCGAACTACGAGCAGTACTTC
CASSFRRANYEQYF
>TRBD1|TRBV29-1|TRBJ1-1|NA
TGCAGCGCCCTGACAGGGGGTGAAAACGCCTTCGGGCAAACTGAAGCTTTCTTT
CSALTGGENAFGQTEAFF
>NA|TRBV7-8|TRBJ2-3|NA
TGTGCCAGCAGCTTAGAGGGCAGGGTTTTCACAGATACGCAGTATTTT
CASSLEGRVFTDTQYF
>NA|TRBV2|TRBJ2-7|NA
TGTGCCAGCAGACAACAAGGTGGCCCCTCCTACGAGCAGTACTTC
CASRQQGGPSYEQYF
>NA|TRBV10-3|TRBJ2-3|NA
TGTGCCATCGAGAAGGGGGGGTCCACAGATACGCAGTATTTT
CAIEKGGSTDTQYF
>NA|TRBV7-9|TRBJ2-7|many
TGTGCCAGCAGTCTGCAGGGGACTCCAGCCGTCTACGAGCAGTACTTC
CASSLQGTPAVYEQYF
>TRBD1|TRBV19|TRBJ1-5|many
TGTGCCAGTACTCAGGGGGTCGGTCAGCCCCAGCATTTT
CASTQGVGQPQHF
>NA|TRBV5-8|TRBJ2-7|many
TGTGCCAGCAGCTTGAGGCAGGGGCTAAACGAGCAGTACTTC
CASSLRQGLNEQYF
>TRBD1|TRBV7-9|TRBJ2-3|NA
TGTGCCAGCAGCCAACAGGGGACAGATACGCAGTATTTT
CASSQQGTDTQYF
>NA|TRBV4-1|TRBJ1-1|NA
TGCGCCAGCAGCCCCTTAAAAATTCGGGACATCCACACTGAAGCTTTCTTT
CASSPLKIRDIHTEAFF
>TRBD1|TRBV7-9|TRBJ1-2|NA
TGTGCCAGCAGCGGGACAGGGGCTTTCAACTATGGCTACACCTTC
CASSGTGAFNYGYTF
>NA|TRBV2|TRBJ1-5|many
TGTGCCAGCAGCCCAACACTACAGCCCCAGCATTTT
CASSPTLQPQHF
>TRBD1|TRBV20-1|TRBJ1-5|many
TGCAGTGCTTCCGGGACAGCAGGCAATCAGCCCCAGCATTTT
CSASGTAGNQPQHF
>NA|TRBV9|TRBJ2-2|many
TGTGCCAGCAGCGTAGTCCAGGGAATGAACACCGGGGAGCTGTTTTTT
CASSVVQGMNTGELFF
>NA|TRBV7-3|TRBJ2-5|NA
TGTGCCAGCAGCTTAGATATTGGTTTACAAGAGACCCAGTACTTC
CASSLDIGLQETQYF
>NA|TRBV5-6|TRBJ2-5|NA
TGTGCCAGCGGCCCAGGGGCAGGGACCCAGTACTTC
CASGPGAGTQYF
>NA|TRBV14|TRBJ1-1|NA
TGTGCCAGCAGCTTAGGGGGGGCGGAAACTGAAGCTTTCTTT
CASSLGGAETEAFF
>NA|TRBV24-1|TRBJ2-3|NA
TGTGCCACCAGTGACCGTTCTGGCACAGATACGCAGTATTTT
CATSDRSGTDTQYF
>NA|TRBV7-2|TRBJ2-5|many
TGTGCCAGCAGACCATCCGGGGTCCAAGAGACCCAGTACTTC
CASRPSGVQETQYF
>NA|TRBV10-3|TRBJ2-6|NA
TGTGCCATCAGTCTCAGGGGCTCTGGGGCCAACGTCCTGACTTTC
CAISLRGSGANVLTF
>NA|TRBV15|TRBJ1-2|NA
TGTGCCACCAGCAGAGATTTCCCGGGGGTCTATGGCTACACCTTC
CATSRDFPGVYGYTF
>NA|TRBV6-1|TRBJ1-1|many
TGTGCCAGCAGTGAAGTGGCTTTCTTT
CASSEVAFF
>NA|TRBV10-3|TRBJ1-2|NA
TGTGCCATCAGTGAGTCGGACAGAGTCTATGGCTACACCTTC
CAISESDRVYGYTF
>TRBD2|TRBV24-1|TRBJ2-7|many
TGTGCCACCAGTGATCCGGGACTAGCGCCCTACGAGCAGTACTTC
CATSDPGLAPYEQYF
>NA|TRBV7-9|TRBJ1-4|many
TGTGCCAGCAGCCCCATTATGGACCGCGGTCTTCTTGGTGAAAAACTGTTTTTT
CASSPIMDRGLLGEKLFF
>TRBD2|TRBV19|TRBJ2-7|NA
TGTGCCAGTAGCCCACTAGCGGGAGGCTACGGGGAGCTGTACTTC
CASSPLAGGYGELYF
>TRBD1|TRBV7-2|TRBJ2-7|many
TGTGCCAGCAGCGGACAGGGAAGGGAGCAGTACTTC
CASSGQGREQYF
>TRBD1|TRBV25-1|TRBJ2-5|NA
TGTGCCAGCAGTGGGCGGACAGGGGGCATGGAGACCCAGTACTTC
CASSGRTGGMETQYF
>NA|TRBV5-1|TRBJ1-5|NA
TGCGCCAGCAGCTTGGCCGGGTTGTTGAGCGCGCCCCAGCATTTT
CASSLAGLLSAPQHF
>NA|TRBV6-5|TRBJ1-1|few
TGTGCCAGCAGTGCAGGCTATCTGAACACTGAAGCTTTCTTT
CASSAGYLNTEAFF
>TRBD1|TRBV7-2|TRBJ1-2|many
TGTGCCAGCAGCTTACCTTTGCAGGGGGCTAACTATGGCTACACCTTC
CASSLPLQGANYGYTF